One and the same sample provided the 11 T cell receptor beta chains below, sequenced in a study of immune characterization of retroperitoneal liposarcoma. MiXCR, applied by TCRdb to the PCR reads, yields one record per CDR3 protein. The table lists about 10,000 distinct CDR3 sequences, about a quarter of them singletons. The sequencing input was tumor tissue. These receptors were collected from a female donor with retroperitoneal liposarcoma.

At least ten counts were recorded for this clonotype. This chain connects TRBV6-6 to TRBJ1-2; D possibly corresponds to TRBD1 (5 bases). Trimming left V 0 bases short and J 7 bases short, with 6 bases between. The germline V gene encodes CDR1 MNHNY and CDR2 SVGAGI (reference sequence). CDR3 length: 12 residues. As DNA, the CDR3 is TGTGCCAGCAGTTACTCGGGGGTTGGCTACACCTTC. Translating gives CASSYSGVGYTF.

This rearrangement joins TRBV11-3 to TRBJ2-5; TRBD1 matches at 8 bases. Matching the DNA end better, TRBJ2-7 makes the J call doubtful. Germline-derived CDR1 and CDR2 are SGHNT and YENEEA. The CDR3 is made up of 15 amino acids. CDR3 in amino acids: CASSLGFGRGHEQYF. Written as DNA, the CDR3 is TGTGCCAGCAGCTTAGGATTCGGCAGGGGGCACGAGCAGTACTTC.

This clonotype was counted once. Without the conserved terminal phenylalanine or tryptophan, this CDR3 likely stems from a read error. The limits of the CDR3 on the DNA are not certain, so only TCRdb's listed CDR3 is given. The V and J genes are TRBV28 and TRBJ2-6; the table's D call, TRBD1, has no DNA check behind it. A total of 8 residues make up the CDR3, ends included. CDR1 MDHEN and CDR2 SYDVKM come from the germline V gene. The CDR3 sequence: CASRGGGQ.

In DNA, the CDR3 is TGTGCCAGCAGTTTGGACAGGGCGTCGTTTGGCTACACCTTC. Translation: CASSLDRASFGYTF. The V call is TRBV6-1, the J call TRBJ1-2, with 8 bases fitting TRBD1. Germline V gene sequence: CDR1 MNHNS, CDR2 SASEGT. The CDR3 is 14 residues long. Losses at the gene ends were 5 bases for V and 7 bases for J; bases not matched to a gene: 9.

This clonotype showed up many times. V is TRBV12-3 or TRBV12-4 and J is TRBJ2-1; TRBD2 matches at 7 bases. The V gene end was trimmed by 10 bases and the J gene end by 5 bases; junction bases not matched to a gene: 11. The CDR3 loop spans 14 amino acids. CDR3 DNA: TGTGCCACCCGATTAGCGGGCTTTAACAATGAGCAGTTCTTC. Its translation is CATRLAGFNNEQFF.

Note on this clonotype: This sequence may be a read error, since a much larger clone differs from it by one base. The V and J genes are TRBV6-6 and TRBJ2-2; no reliable D call. Trimming stripped 2 bases from V and 5 bases from J, with 9 bases between. In germline, CDR1 is MNHNY, CDR2 SVGAGI (reference sequence). The CDR3 extends over 14 amino acids. CDR3 bases: TGTGCCAGCAGTTACGCAGAAACGACCGGGGAGCTGTTTTTT. It specifies CASSYAETTGELFF.

This clonotype is medium-sized (0.01 to 0.1%). The DNA of the CDR3 is TGTGCCAGCAGTGACCCGACTAGCGGGAGGCGGGGGACCCAGTACTTC. Its protein is CASSDPTSGRRGTQYF. The chain combines TRBV12-3 or TRBV12-4 with TRBJ2-5; 13 bases match TRBD2. With V trimmed by 5 bases and J by 7 bases, 10 bases remained unmatched. The CDR3 totals 16 residues.

Only a few counts were recorded for this clonotype. The chain couples TRBV7-2 to TRBJ2-1, with 9 bases identical to TRBD2. Germline V gene lookup returns CDR1 SGHTA and CDR2 FQGNSA. The V and J ends lost 1 base and 12 bases, in that order; junction bases with no gene match: 7. This CDR3 spans 14 amino acids. The CDR3 DNA sequence: TGTGCCAGCAGCTTAGGGCCCACTAGCGGGTGGCAGTTCTTC. Translating it yields CASSLGPTSGWQFF. The complete variable domain, with remaining parts taken from reference TRBV7-2 and TRBJ2-1, reads GAGVSQSPSNKVTEKGKDVELRCDPISGHTALYWYRQSLGQGLEFLIYFQGNSAPDKSGLPSDRFSAERTGGSVSTLTIQRTQQEDSAVYLCASSLGPTSGWQFFGPGTRLTVL.

The rearrangement links TRBV6-5 to TRBJ2-3; D might be TRBD2 (6 bases). Germline CDR1 and CDR2: MNHEY and SVGAGI. The CDR3 length is 16 residues. Trimming cost V 5 bases and J 2 bases, with 17 bases left between them. The CDR3 spells CASSEGWRGSTDTQYF. In DNA form, the CDR3 reads TGTGCCAGCAGTGAAGGCTGGCGGGGTTCCACAGATACGCAGTATTTT.

V gene TRBV11-2 combines with J gene TRBJ2-4; D gene ambiguous. The CDR3 is made up of 13 amino acids. Trimming left V 0 bases short and J 13 bases short, with 13 bases between. Germline V gene lookup returns CDR1 SGHAT and CDR2 FQNNGV. CDR3 residues: CASSLEWGNEQYF. CDR3 nucleotides: TGTGCCAGCAGCTTAGAATGGGGTAATGAGCAGTACTTC.

The chain links TRBV27 to TRBJ2-3, with D uncertain. V lost 1 base and J 1 base, leaving 3 bases between the germline ends. The CDR3 totals 13 residues. The germline V gene encodes CDR1 MNHEY and CDR2 SMNVEV (reference sequence). CDR3 DNA sequence: TGTGCCAGCAGTTTATACGGCACAGATACGCAGTATTTT. Amino acids: CASSLYGTDTQYF.